This entry is about one TCR beta chain. What it binds is not known. The sample belongs to a study of blood T cells in healthy people across ages. Study-wide findings and caveats: Per million T cells, TCR beta diversity dropped about linearly as age rose. Long-lived and aged donors differed, with more naive CD4+ cells and higher diversity in the long-lived.

Combining a sample-barcoded 5' primer with a J-beta primer mix, a second PCR ran for roughly 7 to 12 cycles. All cDNA molecules were each tagged by a template-switch adaptor with 12 random nucleotides. One entry per CDR3 protein results from TCRdb running MiXCR on the 5' RACE reads. The profile shows some 1.4 million distinct CDR3 sequences, approximately 42% of them singletons. The TCR comes from a woman younger than 35 in good health. The material sequenced was blood.

CDR3 in amino acids: CASSRTGTVSYNEQFF. Written as DNA, the CDR3 is TGTGCCAGCAGCCGAACCGGGACAGTCTCCTACAATGAGCAGTTCTTC. The V gene is TRBV13, the J gene TRBJ2-1, with TRBD1 matching over 7 bases. The CDR3 is made up of 16 amino acids. V lost 5 bases and J lost 0; bases outside the gene matches: 7. Germline V gives CDR1 PRHDT, CDR2 FYEKMQ (reference sequence). Full variable domain (missing parts from reference TRBV13 and TRBJ2-1): AAGVIQSPRHLIKEKRETATLKCYPIPRHDTVYWYQQGPGQDPQFLISFYEKMQSDKGSIPDRFSAQQFSDYHSELNMSSLELGDSALYFCASSRTGTVSYNEQFFGPGTRLTVL.